This passage covers 22 T cell receptor beta chains from one sample sequenced in a study of T cell responses to AZD1222 COVID-19 vaccine. Some clones are missing from TCRdb's copy, which holds only in-frame ones; the method was immunoSEQ multiplex PCR. The sample lists just under 90,000 clones; 70% to 90% were seen once. The sample was peripheral blood, taken on day 0 of MenACWY control vaccination. These receptors were collected from an adult in good health.

The rearrangement uses TRBV20-1 and TRBJ2-7, with TRBD2 identical over 14 bases. This CDR3 region has 16 residues. The germline V gene has CDR1 DFQATT and CDR2 SNEGSKA (reference sequence). V dropped 3 bases and J dropped 6; count of bases not matched to a gene: 10. CDR3: CSASFDGTSGGREQYF. CDR3 sequence (DNA): TGCAGTGCTAGTTTCGATGGGACTAGCGGGGGTCGCGAGCAGTACTTC.

The chain has TRBV23-1 and TRBJ1-1; 7 nucleotides align to TRBD1. TRBV23-1 is filed as an ORF, its function uncertain. Trimming took 0 bases from V and 0 from J; bases not matched to a gene: 10. The CDR3 consists of 18 residues. The CDR3, as DNA: TGCGCCAGCAGTCAATCTGGGACAGCCTCCCCTCTGAACACTGAAGCTTTCTTT. Residues: CASSQSGTASPLNTEAFF.

This chain links TRBV6-5 with TRBJ1-5; D uncertain. Germline CDR1 reads MNHEY; CDR2 reads SVGAGI. The CDR3 covers 14 residues. V dropped 6 bases and J dropped 5 bases, with 14 bases sitting between them. The CDR3 nucleotides are TGTGCCAGCAGAGGGAGCCCTGTTGATCAGCCCCAGCATTTT. It encodes CASRGSPVDQPQHF.

The V call is TRBV2, the J call TRBJ1-4; perhaps TRBD1 as D (5 bases). CDR3 length equals 14 residues. V lost 6 bases, J lost 9 bases, and 17 bases lay in between. CDR1 is SNHLY, CDR2 FYNNEI, per germline. CDR3 sequence reads: CASRPQEGFQKLFF. The CDR3, as DNA: TGTGCCAGCAGGCCACAGGAAGGATTTCAAAAACTGTTTTTT.

This sequence joins TRBV30 and TRBJ2-1; no firm D call. Germline assignment: CDR1 GTSNPN and CDR2 SVGIG (reference sequence). This CDR3 region has 14 residues. V gave up 2 bases and J gave up 3 bases, with 11 bases separating them. The CDR3, as DNA: TGTGCCTGGAGTATAGGACCACTCTACAATGAGCAGTTCTTC. As protein: CAWSIGPLYNEQFF.

This chain connects TRBV7-2 to TRBJ1-1; D uncertain. The CDR3 sequence is 13 residues long. V was shortened by 5 bases and J by 6 bases, with 13 bases between the two germline ends. CDR1 is SGHTA and CDR2 is FQGNSA in the germline V gene. Here the CDR3 reads CASSLNLIPEAFF. The CDR3 bases are TGTGCCAGCAGCCTGAATTTAATCCCTGAAGCTTTCTTT.

V and J are TRBV19 and TRBJ1-1; a possible D gene is TRBD1 (5 bases). From germline, CDR1 is LNHDA and CDR2 SQIVND (reference sequence). Trimming pared 8 bases from V and 3 bases from J, leaving 13 bases between. CDR3 size: 13 residues. The chain's CDR3 is CASSEGLDTEAFF. CDR3 in DNA: TGTGCCAGTTCGGAGGGGCTTGACACTGAAGCTTTCTTT.

This sequence joins TRBV19 and TRBJ2-7; 7 bases are shared with TRBD1. The CDR3 contains 14 residues. Germline trimming cut 5 bases from V and 2 bases from J; bases unmatched to any gene: 6. CDR1 is LNHDA, CDR2 SQIVND, per germline (reference sequence). The CDR3 nucleotides are TGTGCCAGTAGTGCCCGGGACAGAACCTACGAGCAGTACTTC. Translating it yields CASSARDRTYEQYF. The full variable domain, with the rest looked up from reference TRBV19 and TRBJ2-7, is DGGITQSPKYLFRKEGQNVTLSCEQNLNHDAMYWYRQDPGQGLRLIYYSQIVNDFQKGDIAEGYSVSREKKESFPLTVTSAQKNPTAFYLCASSARDRTYEQYFGPGTRLTVT.

The CDR3 DNA follows: TGTGCGACCACAGGGGGCTTCGGGAATGAGCAGTTCTTC. Its protein product is CATTGGFGNEQFF. The chain uses TRBV27 and TRBJ2-1; 9 bases agree with TRBD1. This CDR3 has 13 amino acids. The germline V gene has CDR1 MNHEY and CDR2 SMNVEV (reference sequence).

The chain couples TRBV11-2 to TRBJ2-7; 7 bases align to TRBD2. CDR3 length: 15 amino acids. CDR1 is SGHAT, CDR2 FQNNGV, per germline. Unmatched junction bases numbered 2, after V lost 0 bases and J lost 0 bases. The chain's CDR3 is CASSLDRDYSYEQYF. The CDR3 DNA is TGTGCCAGCAGCTTAGACCGGGACTACTCCTACGAGCAGTACTTC.

The chain couples TRBV12-3 or TRBV12-4 to TRBJ1-5; D remains unclear. This CDR3 region has 12 residues. Trimming shortened V by 6 bases and J by 3 bases, and 6 bases separated the two germline ends. The CDR3 region has the DNA TGTGCCAGCAGCCGGCTCAATCAGCCCCAGCATTTT. This translates into CASSRLNQPQHF.

This clone was counted a single time. The V call is TRBV6-2 or TRBV6-3, the J call TRBJ1-5; no clear D gene. Germline V gene data show CDR1 as MNHEY and CDR2 as SVGEGT. CDR3 length: 14 residues. V was shortened by 1 base and J by 4 bases, with 8 bases between the two germline ends. The CDR3, as DNA: TGTGCCAGCAGTTACTGGGCAGATAATCAGCCCCAGCATTTT. Amino acids: CASSYWADNQPQHF.

This chain joins TRBV28 and TRBJ1-6; no reliable D call. CDR1 is MDHEN, CDR2 SYDVKM, per germline. Trimming removed 2 bases at V and 7 bases at J, with 3 bases between. This CDR3 is built from 12 residues. CDR3 DNA sequence: TGTGCCAGCAGTTTACCCAATTCACCCCTCCACTTT. Translated, it gives CASSLPNSPLHF.

The CDR3 bases are TGTGCCAGCTCACCCCAGAACACTGAAGCTTTCTTT. Protein: CASSPQNTEAFF. This sequence joins TRBV18 and TRBJ1-1, with D hard to call. Trimming shortened V by 3 bases and J by 1 base, and 3 bases separated the two germline ends. The length of the CDR3 is 12 residues. CDR1 KGHSH and CDR2 LQKENI come from the germline V gene.

This chain links TRBV29-1 with TRBJ2-2, with a tentative D call TRBD1 (6 bases). The CDR3 totals 14 residues. V was shortened by 8 bases and J by 4 bases, with 17 bases between the two germline ends. Germline V CDR1 and CDR2: SQVTM, ANQGSEA. Written as DNA, the CDR3 is TGCAGCTTCAGACAGGCGACTGGCACCGGGGAGCTGTTTTTT. Translating it yields CSFRQATGTGELFF.

The chain has TRBV10-3 and TRBJ2-2; D unresolved. The germline V gene has CDR1 ENHRY and CDR2 SYGVKD. The CDR3 is 13 amino acids. The ends were cut back, 8 bases at V and 3 bases at J, with 10 bases in the middle. CDR3: CAIEDGYTGELFF. CDR3 DNA: TGTGCCATCGAAGACGGATACACCGGGGAGCTGTTTTTT.

The CDR3 loop reads CASSWGQSYGYTF. The CDR3 DNA follows: TGCGCCAGCAGCTGGGGACAGAGCTATGGCTACACCTTC. This chain connects TRBV5-1 to TRBJ1-2; TRBD1 matches 7 bases. The J segment lost 4 bases and the V segment lost 3 bases, leaving 3 bases of the junction unmatched. The CDR3 has 13 residues. The V gene's germline CDR1 is SGHRS and CDR2 YFSETQ.

The J gene is TRBJ1-4, the V gene TRBV14; no definite D call. The CDR3 runs to 13 residues. The germline CDR1 and CDR2 sequences are SGHDN and FVKESK. V lost 1 base and J 6 bases, leaving 6 bases between the germline ends. In DNA, the CDR3 is TGTGCCAGCAGCCAAGTTAACTATGAAAAACTGTTTTTT. Its protein is CASSQVNYEKLFF. The full variable domain, its missing parts supplied by reference TRBV14 and TRBJ1-4, is EAGVTQFPSHSVIEKGQTVTLRCDPISGHDNLYWYRRVMGKEIKFLLHFVKESKQDESGMPNNRFLAERTGGTYSTLKVQPAELEDSGVYFCASSQVNYEKLFFGSGTQLSVL.

V gene TRBV10-3 combines with J gene TRBJ1-2, with TRBD1 matching over 7 bases. The V segment lost 2 bases and the J segment 6 bases; nucleotides outside the gene matches: 9. The length of the CDR3 is 15 residues. Germline CDR1 ENHRY, CDR2 SYGVKD. In DNA, the CDR3 is TGTGCCATCAGTGAGGGGCAGGGGGAGGCTCATGGCTACACCTTC. This gives the protein CAISEGQGEAHGYTF.

This clone was seen only once. The genes are TRBV15 and TRBJ1-6; D not certain. The CDR3 runs 13 residues. The germline V gene has CDR1 LNHNV and CDR2 YYDKDF (reference sequence). V was shortened by 0 bases and J by 7 bases, with 4 bases between the two germline ends. The CDR3 region is CATSRDPNSPLHF. The CDR3 DNA sequence: TGTGCCACCAGCAGAGATCCGAATTCACCCCTCCACTTT.

The chain has TRBV3-1 (or the pseudogene TRBV3-2) and TRBJ2-2; D may correspond to TRBD1 or TRBD2 (6 bases each). Trimming left V 0 bases short and J 2 bases short, with 13 bases between. Germline V lookup: CDR1 LGHDT, CDR2 YNNKEL (reference sequence). This CDR3 spans 17 amino acids. The DNA of the CDR3 is TGTGCCAGCAGCCAAGATCCCGGGGGCCTAAACACCGGGGAGCTGTTTTTT. This encodes CASSQDPGGLNTGELFF.

J is TRBJ1-1 and V is TRBV19; D not resolved. There are 15 residues in the CDR3. The germline gives CDR1 LNHDA, CDR2 SQIVND (reference sequence). V shed 3 bases and J shed 1 base, with 12 bases lying between them. CDR3 residues: CASSMGSWENTEAFF. The CDR3 DNA follows: TGTGCCAGTAGTATGGGCAGTTGGGAGAACACTGAAGCTTTCTTT.